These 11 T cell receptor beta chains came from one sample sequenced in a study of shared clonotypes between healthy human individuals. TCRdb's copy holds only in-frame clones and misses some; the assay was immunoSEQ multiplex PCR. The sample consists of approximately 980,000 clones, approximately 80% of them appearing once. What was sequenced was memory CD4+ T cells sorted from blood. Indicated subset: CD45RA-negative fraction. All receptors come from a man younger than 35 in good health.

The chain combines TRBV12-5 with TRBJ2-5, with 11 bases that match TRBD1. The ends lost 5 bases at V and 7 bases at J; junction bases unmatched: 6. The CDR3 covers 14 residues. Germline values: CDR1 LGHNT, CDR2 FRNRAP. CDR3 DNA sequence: TGTGCTAGTGGTCCGGGACAGGGGGACGGGACCCAGTACTTC. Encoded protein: CASGPGQGDGTQYF.

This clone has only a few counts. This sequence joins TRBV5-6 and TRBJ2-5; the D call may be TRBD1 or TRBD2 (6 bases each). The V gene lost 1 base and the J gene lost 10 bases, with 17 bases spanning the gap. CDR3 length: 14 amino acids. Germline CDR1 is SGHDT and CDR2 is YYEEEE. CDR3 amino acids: CASSLISRGAGQYF. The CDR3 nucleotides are TGTGCCAGCAGCTTGATTTCCAGGGGAGCGGGCCAGTACTTC. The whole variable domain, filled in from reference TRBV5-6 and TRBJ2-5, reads DAGVTQSPTHLIKTRGQQVTLRCSPKSGHDTVSWYQQALGQGPQFIFQYYEEEERQRGNFPDRFSGHQFPNYSSELNVNALLLGDSALYLCASSLISRGAGQYFGPGTRLLVL.

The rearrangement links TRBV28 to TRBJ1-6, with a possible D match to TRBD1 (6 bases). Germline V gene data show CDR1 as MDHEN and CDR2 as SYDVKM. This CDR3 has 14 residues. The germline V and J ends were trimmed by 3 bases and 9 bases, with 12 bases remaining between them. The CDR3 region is CASSLGRGGSPLHF. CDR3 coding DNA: TGTGCCAGCAGTTTGGGCAGGGGCGGTTCACCCCTCCACTTT.

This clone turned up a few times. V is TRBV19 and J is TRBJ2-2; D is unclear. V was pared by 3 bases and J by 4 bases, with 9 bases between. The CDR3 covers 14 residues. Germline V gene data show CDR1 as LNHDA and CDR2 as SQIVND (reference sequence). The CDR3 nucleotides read TGTGCCAGTAGTATTGTGGCTACCACCGGGGAGCTGTTTTTT. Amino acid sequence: CASSIVATTGELFF.

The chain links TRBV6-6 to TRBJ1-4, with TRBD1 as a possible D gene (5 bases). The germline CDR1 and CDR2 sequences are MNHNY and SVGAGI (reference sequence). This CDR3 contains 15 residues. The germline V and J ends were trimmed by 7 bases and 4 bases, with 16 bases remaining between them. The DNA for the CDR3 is TGTGCCAGCACCTCCGGGACCACCCTTAATGAAAAACTGTTTTTT. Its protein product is CASTSGTTLNEKLFF.

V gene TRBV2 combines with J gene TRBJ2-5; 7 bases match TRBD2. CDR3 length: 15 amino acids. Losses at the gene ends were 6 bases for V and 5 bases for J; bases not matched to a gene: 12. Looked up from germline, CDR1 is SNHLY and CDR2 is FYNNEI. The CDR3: CASSTGTKGSETQYF. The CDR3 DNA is TGTGCCAGCAGCACCGGGACTAAGGGGTCGGAGACCCAGTACTTC.

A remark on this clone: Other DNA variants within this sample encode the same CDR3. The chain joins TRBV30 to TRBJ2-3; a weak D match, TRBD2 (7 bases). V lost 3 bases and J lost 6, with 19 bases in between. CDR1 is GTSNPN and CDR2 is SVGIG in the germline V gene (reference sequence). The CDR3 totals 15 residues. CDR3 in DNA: TGTGCCTGGAGCGGGGGGCAAGGGGCGTATGATACGCAGTATTTT. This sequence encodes CAWSGGQGAYDTQYF.

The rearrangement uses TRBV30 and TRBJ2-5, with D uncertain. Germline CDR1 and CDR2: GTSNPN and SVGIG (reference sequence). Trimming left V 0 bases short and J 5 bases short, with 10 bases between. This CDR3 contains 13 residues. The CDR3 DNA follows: TGTGCCTGGAGTGTTTCGGGTAGGGAGACCCAGTACTTC. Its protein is CAWSVSGRETQYF.

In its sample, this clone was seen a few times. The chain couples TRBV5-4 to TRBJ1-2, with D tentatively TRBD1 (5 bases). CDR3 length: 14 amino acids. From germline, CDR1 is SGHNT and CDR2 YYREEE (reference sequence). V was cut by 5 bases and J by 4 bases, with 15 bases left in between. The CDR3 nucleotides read TGTGCCAGCAGTAAGGAGACTGGGGGCTATGGCTACACCTTC. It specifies CASSKETGGYGYTF.

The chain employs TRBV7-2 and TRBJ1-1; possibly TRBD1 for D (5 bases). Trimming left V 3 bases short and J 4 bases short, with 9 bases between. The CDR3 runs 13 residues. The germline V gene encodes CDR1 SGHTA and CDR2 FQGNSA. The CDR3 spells CASSFFGGTEAFF. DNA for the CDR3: TGTGCCAGCAGCTTTTTTGGGGGCACTGAAGCTTTCTTT.

The CDR3 sequence is CASSPTRAAKNIQYF. DNA for the CDR3: TGTGCCAGCTCACCGACCCGGGCCGCCAAAAACATTCAGTACTTC. The chain employs TRBV18 and TRBJ2-4; D uncertain. Per germline, CDR1 KGHSH and CDR2 LQKENI. With 3 bases removed from V and 1 base from J, the gap between germline ends came to 10 bases. This CDR3 has 15 residues.